The 24 T cell receptor beta chains below all came from one sample that was sequenced in a study of control samples from healthy donors and cancer patients. Here immunoSEQ multiplex PCR was the method, and the copy in TCRdb shows in-frame clones only, minus some. The sample holds about 180,000 clones; just over 90% are singletons and the top ten take about 1.4%. Sequencing was carried out using blood. These receptors were obtained from a man aged 25 to 45 in good health.

The rearrangement links TRBV11-3 to TRBJ2-1; TRBD2 matches at 9 bases. After removal of 4 bases from V and 7 bases from J, the junction contained 5 bases not matched to a gene. Germline V lookup: CDR1 SGHNT, CDR2 YENEEA. This CDR3 contains 14 residues. The CDR3 DNA reads TGTGCCAGCAGCTACTTAGCGGGAGTGAATGAGCAGTTCTTC. Translating gives CASSYLAGVNEQFF.

Here the CDR3 reads CATKGDIWGDTEAFF. CDR3 nucleotides: TGTGCCACGAAGGGGGACATCTGGGGGGACACTGAAGCTTTCTTT. The chain uses TRBV15 and TRBJ1-1, with a possible D match to TRBD1 (6 bases). Trimming stripped 9 bases from V and 3 bases from J, with 20 bases between. This CDR3 contains 15 residues. Germline-derived CDR1 and CDR2 are LNHNV and YYDKDF (reference sequence).

The genes are TRBV23-1 and TRBJ1-5; D ambiguous. TRBV23-1 counts as an open reading frame of uncertain function. V shed 0 bases and J shed 2 bases, with 14 bases lying between them. The CDR3 has 17 residues. CDR3 protein: CASSQSIAVPCNQPQHF. The DNA for the CDR3 is TGCGCCAGCAGTCAATCGATTGCAGTACCCTGCAATCAGCCCCAGCATTTT.

DNA of the CDR3: TGTGCCAGCAGTTTAATTTTTTGGAGGGAGAGGCGTTATCAGCCCCAGCATTTT. This encodes CASSLIFWRERRYQPQHF. The chain couples TRBV28 to TRBJ1-5, with D unclear. The germline V and J ends were trimmed by 2 bases and 5 bases, with 22 bases remaining between them. Germline V gene lookup returns CDR1 MDHEN and CDR2 SYDVKM. The CDR3 runs 18 residues.

CDR3 bases: TGTGCCAGCAGTTTAGAACGGGCCACAGATACGCAGTATTTT. Residues: CASSLERATDTQYF. This chain links TRBV27 with TRBJ2-3; D remains ambiguous. The germline CDR1 and CDR2 sequences are MNHEY and SMNVEV (reference sequence). The CDR3 has 14 amino acids. Trimming pared 2 bases from V and 2 bases from J, leaving 8 bases between.

This rearrangement joins TRBV9 to TRBJ2-7; a weak D match, TRBD1 (6 bases). The CDR3 covers 15 residues. Per the germline V gene, CDR1 is SGDLS and CDR2 is YYNGEE. V was clipped by 2 bases and J by 2 bases, with 14 bases between them. For the CDR3, the DNA is TGTGCCAGCAGCGTCTCGGGACAAATAACCTACGAGCAGTACTTC. It yields the protein CASSVSGQITYEQYF.

This clone was seen once. The chain joins TRBV18 to TRBJ1-1; no definite D call. Germline CDR1 reads KGHSH; CDR2 reads LQKENI. The length of the CDR3 is 14 residues. The V end was cut by 3 bases, the J end by 0 bases, with 8 bases between. CDR3 nucleotides: TGTGCCAGCTCACCTCAGAACCTGAACACTGAAGCTTTCTTT. Amino acids: CASSPQNLNTEAFF.

The chain is built from TRBV6-5 and TRBJ1-1; 8 bases are shared with TRBD1. The germline V gene encodes CDR1 MNHEY and CDR2 SVGAGI. Trimming at V came to 6 bases and at J to 1 base, leaving 4 bases not matched to a gene. There are 14 residues in the CDR3. CDR3 bases: TGTGCCAGCAGAGGACAGGGAGCGAACACTGAAGCTTTCTTT. Translated, it gives CASRGQGANTEAFF.

CDR3 DNA sequence: TGTGCCAGCAGTTTAAGGTCGGGATCGCGTCGGGAGCTGTTTTTT. Translation gives CASSLRSGSRRELFF. This chain uses TRBV27 with TRBJ2-2, with a possible D match to TRBD2 (5 bases). Germline V gene sequence: CDR1 MNHEY, CDR2 SMNVEV (reference sequence). V lost 2 bases to trimming and J lost 9 bases, with 16 bases between them. The CDR3 sequence is 15 residues long.

The CDR3 here is CASSRTAADSPLHF. The CDR3 DNA reads as TGTGCCAGTAGTAGAACAGCCGCGGATTCACCCCTCCACTTT. The chain carries TRBV19 and TRBJ1-6, with D hard to call. Trimming left V 4 bases short and J 8 bases short, with 12 bases between. Germline assignment: CDR1 LNHDA and CDR2 SQIVND (reference sequence). This CDR3 comprises 14 residues. The whole variable domain, remainder taken from reference TRBV19 and TRBJ1-6, is DGGITQSPKYLFRKEGQNVTLSCEQNLNHDAMYWYRQDPGQGLRLIYYSQIVNDFQKGDIAEGYSVSREKKESFPLTVTSAQKNPTAFYLCASSRTAADSPLHFGNGTRLTVT.

This rearrangement joins TRBV6-5 to TRBJ1-2, with TRBD1 as a possible D gene (5 bases). Germline CDR1 MNHEY, CDR2 SVGAGI. Trimming took off 5 bases at V and 3 bases at J, with 13 bases between the two ends. The CDR3 spans 14 residues. The CDR3 loop reads CASSQQEGYYGYTF. The CDR3, as DNA: TGTGCCAGCAGTCAACAGGAGGGCTACTATGGCTACACCTTC.

The chain links TRBV4-1 to TRBJ2-1, with 7 bases aligning to TRBD2. V shed 2 bases, J shed 4 bases, and the junction held 11 bases outside the gene matches. Germline V gene data show CDR1 as MGHRA and CDR2 as YSYEKL. The CDR3 loop spans 17 amino acids. CDR3 DNA sequence: TGCGCCAGCAGCCAACATATTTTAGCGGGTGGTTACAATGAGCAGTTCTTC. Its protein product is CASSQHILAGGYNEQFF.

This sequence joins TRBV5-8 and TRBJ2-1; D unclear. Trimming stripped 0 bases from V and 9 bases from J, with 10 bases between. This CDR3 is built from 13 residues. In germline, CDR1 is SGHTS, CDR2 YDEGEE. The DNA for the CDR3 is TGTGCCAGCAGCTTGGTTCCCGTGGTTGAGCAGTTCTTC. Its translation: CASSLVPVVEQFF. The entire variable domain, with the rest obtained from reference TRBV5-8 and TRBJ2-1, is as follows: EAGVTQSPTHLIKTRGQQATLRCSPISGHTSVYWYQQALGLGLQFLLWYDEGEERNRGNFPPRFSGRQFPNYSSELNVNALELEDSALYLCASSLVPVVEQFFGPGTRLTVL.

This clone was seen only once. The DNA for the CDR3 is TGTGCCAGCAGCTCCATCTCCTCTCAACACACTGAAGCTTTCTTT. It codes for CASSSISSQHTEAFF. The rearrangement uses TRBV7-9 and TRBJ1-1; D unclear. V was trimmed by 4 bases and J by 3 bases, leaving 15 bases between them. The CDR3 runs to 15 residues. Germline V gene data show CDR1 as SEHNR and CDR2 as FQNEAQ (reference sequence).

The rearrangement links TRBV5-1 to TRBJ1-1, with 9 nucleotides matching TRBD1. Germline assignment: CDR1 SGHRS and CDR2 YFSETQ. This CDR3 comprises 15 residues. Trimming took 5 bases from V and 6 from J; bases not matched to a gene: 11. CDR3 in amino acids: CASRSKPGQGSEAFF. The CDR3 DNA reads TGCGCCAGCAGATCTAAACCGGGACAGGGATCTGAAGCTTTCTTT.

The chain carries TRBV28 and TRBJ2-6, with no clear D. The CDR3 spans 15 residues. V was trimmed by 5 bases and J by 3 bases, leaving 11 bases between them. Germline V gene lookup returns CDR1 MDHEN and CDR2 SYDVKM. The CDR3 is CASSLPTSGANVLTF. Here the CDR3 DNA reads TGTGCCAGCAGTCTACCGACCAGTGGGGCCAACGTCCTGACTTTC.

J is TRBJ1-4 and V is TRBV5-1, with TRBD1 matching 9 bases. The V gene's germline CDR1 is SGHRS and CDR2 YFSETQ. V gave up 0 bases and J gave up 5 bases; unmatched junction bases: 2. The CDR3 length is 15 residues. CDR3 DNA: TGCGCCAGCAGCTTGGAGGGACAGGGAAATGAAAAACTGTTTTTT. Its translation is CASSLEGQGNEKLFF.

The chain carries TRBV6-5 and TRBJ2-7; the match to TRBD2 covers 13 bases. Germline CDR1 MNHEY, CDR2 SVGAGI. This CDR3 has 15 residues. J was trimmed by 9 bases and V by 6 bases; bases with no gene match: 11. The CDR3 region is CASRPPGLAGIGQYF. The DNA of the CDR3 is TGTGCCAGCAGACCTCCGGGACTAGCGGGAATAGGGCAGTACTTC.

This rearrangement joins TRBV6-6 to TRBJ1-2; 10 bases line up with TRBD1. V lost 3 bases and J lost 7; bases outside the gene matches: 2. The CDR3 has 13 residues. Germline V gene sequence: CDR1 MNHNY, CDR2 SVGAGI (reference sequence). CDR3 sequence: CASSYRQGAGYTF. Written as DNA, the CDR3 is TGTGCCAGCAGTTATCGACAGGGGGCTGGCTACACCTTC.

J is TRBJ1-5 and V is TRBV5-8; D may be TRBD1 (5 bases). Germline CDR1 is SGHTS and CDR2 is YDEGEE. This CDR3 has 16 amino acids. Trimming stripped 0 bases from V and 4 bases from J, with 14 bases between. DNA of the CDR3: TGTGCCAGCAGCTTGGCTCGGCAGGGCAGGAATCAGCCCCAGCATTTT. Translating gives CASSLARQGRNQPQHF.

This sequence joins TRBV27 and TRBJ1-1; perhaps TRBD1 as D (5 bases). The V end was cut by 3 bases, the J end by 4 bases, with 12 bases between. CDR1 MNHEY and CDR2 SMNVEV come from the germline V gene (reference sequence). There are 14 residues in the CDR3. The CDR3 nucleotides are TGTGCCAGCAGTTTGGGGCAGGTGACCACTGAAGCTTTCTTT. Protein: CASSLGQVTTEAFF.

The V gene is TRBV3-1 (or the pseudogene TRBV3-2), the J gene TRBJ2-3, with TRBD2 as a possible D gene (6 bases). V was shortened by 4 bases and J by 4 bases, with 15 bases between the two germline ends. The CDR3 is 15 amino acids. Germline V lookup: CDR1 LGHDT, CDR2 YNNKEL (reference sequence). As DNA, the CDR3 is TGTGCCAGCAGCCCCCTACTAGCTGGCGCAGATACGCAGTATTTT. It translates to CASSPLLAGADTQYF.

This chain links TRBV5-5 with TRBJ1-4; TRBD1 is a possible D gene (5 bases). The CDR3 has 14 amino acids. The V end lost 3 bases, the J end lost 6 bases, and 12 bases lay between the germline ends. CDR1 is SGHKS, CDR2 YYEKEE, per germline (reference sequence). CDR3 sequence: CASSSARGDEKLFF. In nucleotides, the CDR3 is TGTGCCAGCAGCTCCGCCCGGGGGGATGAAAAACTGTTTTTT. Looking up the rest from reference TRBV5-5 and TRBJ1-4 gives the full variable domain: DAGVTQSPTHLIKTRGQQVTLRCSPISGHKSVSWYQQVLGQGPQFIFQYYEKEERGRGNFPDRFSARQFPNYSSELNVNALLLGDSALYLCASSSARGDEKLFFGSGTQLSVL.

The chain uses TRBV2 and TRBJ2-1, with TRBD2 matching 10 bases. This CDR3 comprises 15 residues. Trimming cost V 8 bases and J 15 bases; bases outside gene matches: 19. CDR1 and CDR2 (germline): SNHLY, FYNNEI. The CDR3 reads CASLTVGLAGERGFF. CDR3 in DNA: TGTGCCAGCCTCACCGTGGGGCTAGCGGGAGAGAGGGGGTTCTTC.